What follows are 12 T cell receptor beta chains derived from one specimen sequenced in a study of molecular identifiers for immune sequencing clone quantification. One entry per CDR3 protein, called by TCRdb with MiXCR from the PCR reads. The table lists about 640,000 distinct CDR3 sequences, about 20% of them singletons. The source material was naive CD8+ T cells from blood, with Jurkat cell RNA spiked in. Subset reported: FACS-sorted CD8+CD4-CCR7+CD45RA+ naive T cells. These receptors were obtained from a human donor in good health. Some libraries in this study had Jurkat cell RNA spiked in.

This clonotype was detected many times. Written as DNA, the CDR3 is TGTGCCAGCAGCTTCCGGGAAGACAGGGTCAATATGGGCAATCAGCCCCAGCATTTT. Encoded protein: CASSFREDRVNMGNQPQHF. The V call is TRBV7-3, the J call TRBJ1-5; 7 bases are shared with TRBD1. The junction had 16 bases not matched to a gene; V was cut back by 3 bases and J by 2 bases. The V gene's germline CDR1 is SGHTA and CDR2 FQGTGA. The CDR3 has 19 amino acids.

This clonotype appeared many times. J is TRBJ2-5 and V is TRBV14; 8 bases fit TRBD1. CDR3 length equals 17 residues. Trimming took 4 bases from V and 1 from J; bases not matched to a gene: 11. The germline V gene has CDR1 SGHDN and CDR2 FVKESK. CDR3 bases: TGTGCCAGCAGCCGCCTCCCCCGGGACAGGATCCAAGAGACCCAGTACTTC. Its protein is CASSRLPRDRIQETQYF.

CDR3 DNA: TGTGCCAGTAGTGGGGGGACGTCGATGTTGGGCACTGAAGCTTTCTTT. It is translated as CASSGGTSMLGTEAFF. This chain uses TRBV19 with TRBJ1-1, with TRBD1 as a possible D gene (5 bases). Germline lookup yields CDR1 LNHDA and CDR2 SQIVND (reference sequence). V was clipped by 5 bases and J by 4 bases, with 20 bases between them. The CDR3 contains 16 residues.

This clonotype came up a few times. A much larger clone differs by one base, so this may be a read error. This chain links TRBV7-9 with TRBJ2-5, with a tentative D call TRBD2 (5 bases). Per germline, CDR1 SEHNR and CDR2 FQNEAQ (reference sequence). The CDR3 contains 13 residues. CDR3 in amino acids: CACSLPGVKTQYF. CDR3 nucleotides: TGTGCCTGCAGCTTACCCGGGGTGAAGACCCAGTACTTC.

This chain's CDR3 is CASSLERGEREATDTQYF. In DNA, the CDR3 is TGTGCCAGCAGCTTAGAACGGGGGGAGCGGGAGGCCACAGATACGCAGTATTTT. The chain employs TRBV7-9 and TRBJ2-3; 9 positions agree with TRBD2. The CDR3 runs to 18 residues. The germline gives CDR1 SEHNR, CDR2 FQNEAQ (reference sequence). V shed 1 base, J shed 2 bases, and the junction held 10 bases outside the gene matches.

This clonotype was counted many times. The rearrangement uses TRBV4-3 and TRBJ1-1; TRBD1 aligns across 11 bases. The CDR3 loop spans 16 amino acids. After removal of 0 bases from V and 5 bases from J, the junction contained 5 bases not matched to a gene. Germline V lookup: CDR1 LGHNA, CDR2 YSLEER. The CDR3 coding sequence is TGCGCCAGCAGCCAAGATGTGGGACAGGGGGGAACTGAAGCTTTCTTT. Protein: CASSQDVGQGGTEAFF.

This clonotype was seen ten or more times. The rearrangement links TRBV24-1 to TRBJ2-2; 10 positions match TRBD2. The germline gives CDR1 KGHDR, CDR2 SFDVKD. Unmatched junction bases numbered 6, after V lost 4 bases and J lost 8 bases. CDR3 size: 15 residues. The CDR3 bases are TGTGCCACCAGTGACCCCGGACTAGCGGCTGGGGAGCTGTTTTTT. Its translation is CATSDPGLAAGELFF.

Remarks on this clonotype: This may arise from a read error, as a much more abundant clone is one base away. The CDR3 does not end in the conserved phenylalanine or tryptophan, so this is likely a read error. The rearrangement uses TRBV5-6 and TRBJ2-7; 9 positions match TRBD2. V shed 0 bases and J 6 bases; nucleotides not matched to a gene: 13. CDR3 length: 17 amino acids. Germline V gene sequence: CDR1 SGHDT, CDR2 YYEEEE. CDR3 sequence (DNA): TGTGCCAGCAGCTTGGGGCGGGGGGGCCTTTATAGTATCGAGCAGTACCTC. Amino acids: CASSLGRGGLYSIEQYL.

This clonotype was counted only a few times. V gene TRBV4-1 combines with J gene TRBJ2-4; TRBD2 matches 8 bases. J gave up 1 base and V 4 bases, and 6 bases lay outside the gene matches. The CDR3 is made up of 16 amino acids. CDR1 is MGHRA, CDR2 YSYEKL, per germline. The CDR3 DNA reads as TGCGCCAGCAGCCCCAAGCGGGAGAGCGCCAAAAACATTCAGTACTTC. Translating gives CASSPKRESAKNIQYF.

This clonotype occurred a few times. The chain has TRBV4-3 and TRBJ2-7, with D possibly being TRBD2 (5 bases). V was shortened by 0 bases and J by 5 bases, with 20 bases between the two germline ends. This CDR3 has 17 residues. Looked up from germline, CDR1 is LGHNA and CDR2 is YSLEER. CDR3 sequence reads: CASSQDPLWGASHEQYF. The CDR3 nucleotides read TGCGCCAGCAGCCAAGATCCCCTGTGGGGAGCTTCCCACGAGCAGTACTTC.

This clonotype showed up just a few times. The chain joins TRBV6-6 to TRBJ1-5; TRBD1 matches at 8 bases. Looked up from germline, CDR1 is MNHNY and CDR2 is SVGAGI (reference sequence). V shed 7 bases and J 5 bases; nucleotides not matched to a gene: 7. CDR3 size: 14 residues. CDR3 DNA sequence: TGTGCCAGCACCCCGGACAGGGCCTATCAGCCCCAGCATTTT. Amino acid sequence: CASTPDRAYQPQHF.

This clonotype was seen many times. The chain links TRBV5-1 to TRBJ2-7; 9 bases are a match to TRBD1. CDR1 is SGHRS, CDR2 YFSETQ, per germline. The junction had 3 bases not matched to a gene; V was cut back by 2 bases and J by 3 bases. The CDR3 runs 14 residues. The DNA of the CDR3 is TGCGCCAGCAGCTTTGGGGGACAGGGCTACGAGCAGTACTTC. This translates into CASSFGGQGYEQYF.